Shown below are 3 T cell receptor beta chains from a single sample sequenced in a study of T cell responses to AZD1222 COVID-19 vaccine. Clones were read by immunoSEQ multiplex PCR, and TCRdb kept only the in-frame ones, dropping some. The sample lists approximately 150,000 clones, approximately 86% occurring once. The input for sequencing was peripheral blood, taken 28 days after the second AZD1222 dose. Receptor source: an adult who received the AZD1222 COVID-19 vaccine.

The chain carries TRBV19 and TRBJ2-3; D not certain. Trimming removed 4 bases from V and 6 bases from J, with 14 bases in between. There are 14 residues in the CDR3. Germline V CDR1 and CDR2: LNHDA, SQIVND (reference sequence). The CDR3 loop is CASSTTDRPDTQYF. CDR3 bases: TGTGCCAGTAGTACGACCGACCGGCCGGATACGCAGTATTTT.

This clone was counted a few times. The chain combines TRBV2 with TRBJ1-1; D ambiguous. This CDR3 region has 13 residues. The V end was cut by 4 bases, the J end by 4 bases, with 10 bases between. Germline CDR1 reads SNHLY; CDR2 reads FYNNEI. The CDR3 region has the DNA TGTGCCAGCAGTGTTAGGGAGAGCACTGAAGCTTTCTTT. Its translation is CASSVRESTEAFF.

The chain uses TRBV2 and TRBJ1-5; possible D gene TRBD1, 6 bases. Germline assignment: CDR1 SNHLY and CDR2 FYNNEI. The CDR3 runs 13 residues. The CDR3 is CAGGAEGNQPQHF. The CDR3 bases are TGTGCGGGGGGGGCGGAGGGCAATCAGCCCCAGCATTTT.